The 10 T cell receptor beta chains given below trace back to one sample, sequenced in a study of cytomegalovirus exposure and HLA in healthy donors. The method was immunoSEQ multiplex PCR; TCRdb's version includes in-frame clones alone and lacks a portion of them. In the table there are almost 75,000 clones, just under 85% of which are singletons. Input material: PBMCs. All receptors come from a man aged 25-45 years in good health and CMV-seronegative.

The rearrangement links TRBV4-1 to TRBJ1-1; weak D call: TRBD1 (5 bases). This CDR3 region has 14 residues. V lost 6 bases and J 1 base, leaving 12 bases between the germline ends. Germline V gives CDR1 MGHRA, CDR2 YSYEKL. The CDR3 is CASSPRQTNTEAFF. As DNA, the CDR3 is TGCGCCAGCAGTCCTCGACAGACGAACACTGAAGCTTTCTTT.

The CDR3 reads CASSPGDTEAFF. For the CDR3, the DNA is TGTGCCAGCAGCCCGGGTGACACTGAAGCTTTCTTT. The gene calls are TRBV5-6 and TRBJ1-1; D is unclear. The germline V gene has CDR1 SGHDT and CDR2 YYEEEE. The V end lost 4 bases, the J end lost 3 bases, and 7 bases lay between the germline ends. This CDR3 region has 12 residues.

CDR3 loop: CASSLERDSSGNTIYF. In DNA form, the CDR3 reads TGCGCCAGCAGCTTGGAAAGGGACAGCTCTGGAAACACCATATATTTT. The chain combines TRBV5-1 with TRBJ1-3, with 7 bases identical to TRBD1. Germline-derived CDR1 and CDR2 are SGHRS and YFSETQ. V lost 0 bases and J lost 0; bases outside the gene matches: 3. The CDR3 loop spans 16 amino acids.

The chain recombines TRBV9 with TRBJ2-2, with D tentatively TRBD2 (6 bases). CDR1 and CDR2 from the germline V gene are SGDLS and YYNGEE. V gave up 3 bases and J gave up 4 bases, with 10 bases separating them. This CDR3 has 14 residues. The CDR3 nucleotides read TGTGCCAGCAGCGCCGGGGGTAGCACCGGGGAGCTGTTTTTT. Translating gives CASSAGGSTGELFF.

This sequence joins TRBV5-8 and TRBJ1-2; D is unresolved. V was trimmed by 2 bases and J by 7 bases, leaving 21 bases between them. The CDR3 runs 16 residues. Germline CDR1 SGHTS, CDR2 YDEGEE. DNA for the CDR3: TGTGCCAGCAGCTTTGCAGGTGCCTTTTCCTTGGGTGGCTACACCTTC. Its translation: CASSFAGAFSLGGYTF.

This chain joins TRBV5-5 and TRBJ2-2, with TRBD1 as a possible D gene (5 bases). Germline V gene lookup returns CDR1 SGHKS and CDR2 YYEKEE (reference sequence). This CDR3 region has 16 residues. The ends were cut back, 0 bases at V and 1 base at J, with 10 bases in the middle. Here the CDR3 reads CASSLGPGLNTGELFF. The CDR3 DNA sequence: TGTGCCAGCAGCTTGGGCCCAGGGCTGAACACCGGGGAGCTGTTTTTT.

V usage is TRBV4-3 and J usage is TRBJ2-2, with 10 bases fitting TRBD1. V was pared by 1 base and J by 5 bases, with 10 bases of the junction left unmatched. Germline CDR1 reads LGHNA; CDR2 reads YSLEER. The CDR3 runs 18 residues. CDR3 nucleotides: TGCGCCAGCAGCCAAGTATGGACAGGGGGAGGTCGGACCGGGGAGCTGTTTTTT. Its protein is CASSQVWTGGGRTGELFF.

The chain joins TRBV12-5 to TRBJ1-2, with TRBD1 as a possible D gene (6 bases). Germline assignment: CDR1 LGHNT and CDR2 FRNRAP. Trimming left V 1 base short and J 8 bases short, with 38 bases between. The CDR3 has 22 amino acids. CDR3 sequence: CASGLAPHQTGTARGGPFGYTF. For the CDR3, the DNA is TGTGCTAGTGGTTTGGCCCCCCATCAAACCGGGACTGCCAGGGGAGGGCCATTCGGCTACACCTTC.

The V and J genes are TRBV6-6 and TRBJ2-5, with no clear D. Per the germline V gene, CDR1 is MNHNY and CDR2 is SVGAGI (reference sequence). V was clipped by 5 bases and J by 9 bases, with 10 bases between them. CDR3 length equals 11 residues. The CDR3 bases are TGTGCCAGCAGTAAGACATTTCCCCAGTACTTC. Translating gives CASSKTFPQYF.

The rearrangement uses TRBV7-2 and TRBJ2-7; D unclear. Germline CDR1 and CDR2: SGHTA and FQGNSA. This CDR3 has 14 amino acids. V dropped 0 bases and J dropped 7 bases, with 13 bases sitting between them. The CDR3 nucleotides read TGTGCCAGCAGCTTAGCGGCCAGCCCTTGGGAGCAGTACGTC. Its translation is CASSLAASPWEQYV.